This T cell receptor beta chain was identified during a study of cytomegalovirus exposure and HLA in healthy donors. Whole-study findings and limits: At a 0.05 false discovery rate, a later analysis found 15,000 to 20,000 TCR beta sequences to be associated with HLA alleles. For most TCR beta V segments, an earlier analysis put the productive rate at about 90% or about 30% of the time.

Primers included in the PCR were 60 Vbeta and 13 Jbeta primers. Assay used: immunoSEQ multiplex PCR; TCRdb lists only in-frame clones, some missing. Counted here are some 250,000 clones, about four fifths occurring once; the ten biggest clones make up around 5%. Concerning this clone itself: What it recognizes is unknown.

The ends were cut back, 7 bases at V and 6 bases at J, with 13 bases in the middle. Germline lookup yields CDR1 MNHNS and CDR2 SASEGT. The CDR3 spans 13 residues. This clonotype was sampled from a woman between 40 and 55 years old in good health and CMV-seropositive. V usage is TRBV6-1 and J usage is TRBJ1-5; D not resolved. Sequencing input: PBMCs. The CDR3 DNA is TGTGCCAGCAACTTTGGGCAAGGTCAGCCCCAGCATTTT. It yields the protein CASNFGQGQPQHF.